A single sample is the source of the 30 T cell receptor beta chains below, sequenced in a study of T cells in localized non-small cell lung cancer. TCRdb keeps only in-frame clones here, not all; method: immunoSEQ multiplex PCR. This sample has about 64,000 clones, with about four fifths found just once. Sequenced here: PBMCs, sampled before any cancer treatment. These receptor sequences come from a man aged 40 to 75 with stage II lung adenocarcinoma.

This sequence joins TRBV19 and TRBJ1-1, with D possibly TRBD1 on 6 matching bases. This CDR3 has 11 residues. CDR1 is LNHDA, CDR2 SQIVND, per germline (reference sequence). The CDR3 region has the DNA TGTGCTACGGCAGGGGATGGTTGGGCTTTCTTT. Translating gives CATAGDGWAFF.

This clone was recorded a few times. CDR3 sequence reads: CASSQGFTSRQPQHF. The CDR3 DNA is TGTGCCAGTAGCCAGGGATTCACCTCGAGGCAGCCCCAGCATTTT. J is TRBJ1-5 and V is TRBV19, with a weak D call TRBD1 (5 bases). Germline lookup yields CDR1 LNHDA and CDR2 SQIVND (reference sequence). Between the trimmed V and J ends, which lost 6 bases and 7 bases, there was a span of 19 bases. The CDR3 spans 15 residues.

The rearrangement uses TRBV7-8 and TRBJ2-7, with 7 bases identical to TRBD2. The CDR3 runs to 15 residues. Trimming cost V 5 bases and J 2 bases; bases outside gene matches: 9. The V gene's germline CDR1 is SGHVS and CDR2 FQNEAQ. The CDR3: CASSTVGGVTYEQYF. The DNA for the CDR3 is TGTGCCAGCAGCACCGTGGGGGGGGTGACCTACGAGCAGTACTTC.

This chain connects TRBV7-2 to TRBJ2-1; the match to TRBD2 covers 12 bases. Germline V lookup: CDR1 SGHTA, CDR2 FQGNSA. Trimming cost V 5 bases and J 10 bases; bases outside gene matches: 12. The CDR3 covers 16 residues. CDR3 DNA sequence: TGTGCCAGCAGCCTTAGCGGTCGACTAGCGGGAGTAGAGCAGTTCTTC. This sequence encodes CASSLSGRLAGVEQFF.

The chain employs TRBV6-6 and TRBJ2-7; the match to TRBD1 covers 8 bases. Germline loops: CDR1 MNHNY, CDR2 SVGAGI (reference sequence). V shed 4 bases and J 5 bases; nucleotides not matched to a gene: 13. The CDR3 is made up of 16 amino acids. In nucleotides, the CDR3 is TGTGCCAGCAGTTCCAGGGGGCAACCGACCCCCCACGAGCAGTACTTC. This gives the protein CASSSRGQPTPHEQYF.

DNA of the CDR3: TGCGCCAGCAGCTTCTATGGGGGAGAGGGTGCGTCTGAGCAGTTCTTC. Residues: CASSFYGGEGASEQFF. The chain recombines TRBV5-1 with TRBJ2-1, with D possibly called TRBD1 or TRBD2 (5 bases each). Germline CDR1 reads SGHRS; CDR2 reads YFSETQ. The CDR3 sequence is 16 residues long. V dropped 2 bases and J dropped 9 bases, with 21 bases sitting between them.

The J gene is TRBJ1-1, the V gene TRBV7-9; 7 bases are shared with TRBD1. This CDR3 contains 16 residues. Germline V lookup: CDR1 SEHNR, CDR2 FQNEAQ (reference sequence). The J segment lost 0 bases and the V segment lost 1 base, leaving 5 bases of the junction unmatched. The CDR3 sequence is CASSLGRGRMNTEAFF. The CDR3 region has the DNA TGTGCCAGCAGCTTAGGGAGGGGGCGCATGAACACTGAAGCTTTCTTT.

The V and J genes are TRBV15 and TRBJ2-7; D is unresolved. Trimming pared 1 base from V and 7 bases from J, leaving 14 bases between. This CDR3 is 14 amino acids long. Germline V CDR1 and CDR2: LNHNV, YYDKDF (reference sequence). The CDR3 nucleotides read TGTGCCACCAGCAGAGGCGGCCGCCGTAGAGAGCAGTACTTC. It specifies CATSRGGRRREQYF.

The chain couples TRBV7-8 to TRBJ1-1; weak D call: TRBD1 (6 bases). CDR1 and CDR2 (germline): SGHVS, FQNEAQ. This CDR3 region has 13 residues. V lost 2 bases, J lost 6 bases, and 10 bases lay in between. The CDR3 sequence: CASSLIQGAEAFF. The CDR3 region has the DNA TGTGCCAGCAGCTTAATACAGGGCGCTGAAGCTTTCTTT.

This chain links TRBV7-8 with TRBJ1-1, with D hard to call. Germline-derived CDR1 and CDR2 are SGHVS and FQNEAQ. Trimming stripped 2 bases from V and 1 base from J, with 8 bases between. The CDR3 spans 14 residues. CDR3 in DNA: TGTGCCAGCAGCTTAAACCTGAGGAACACTGAAGCTTTCTTT. Amino acids: CASSLNLRNTEAFF.

Only one count was recorded for this clone. J is TRBJ2-7 and V is TRBV7-8; 9 positions match TRBD1. CDR1 and CDR2 from the germline V gene are SGHVS and FQNEAQ. The J segment lost 3 bases and the V segment lost 2 bases, leaving 8 bases of the junction unmatched. The CDR3 covers 16 residues. CDR3 nucleotides: TGTGCCAGCAGCTTATCCGACAGGGGGATCAGCTACGAGCAGTACTTC. Translation: CASSLSDRGISYEQYF.

V gene TRBV4-1 combines with J gene TRBJ2-6, with TRBD2 matching 14 bases. The CDR3 spans 20 residues. V gave up 4 bases and J gave up 0 bases; unmatched junction bases: 8. CDR1 MGHRA and CDR2 YSYEKL come from the germline V gene. CDR3 coding DNA: TGCGCCAGCAGCCCCGGACGACTAGCGGGAGGGAGCTCTGGGGCCAACGTCCTGACTTTC. It encodes CASSPGRLAGGSSGANVLTF.

This chain joins TRBV4-1 and TRBJ1-1; a possible D gene is TRBD1 (5 bases). V was pared by 1 base and J by 6 bases, with 12 bases between. This CDR3 spans 14 amino acids. CDR1 is MGHRA and CDR2 is YSYEKL in the germline V gene. The DNA of the CDR3 is TGCGCCAGCAGCCAAGGTACAGGATTCTCTGAAGCTTTCTTT. This encodes CASSQGTGFSEAFF.

The chain combines TRBV30 with TRBJ1-3, with 8 bases identical to TRBD1. The CDR3 totals 15 residues. Germline loops: CDR1 GTSNPN, CDR2 SVGIG (reference sequence). The trim removed 8 bases at V and 1 base at J, leaving 10 bases unmatched. This CDR3 is CAARDRLPSGNTIYF. The DNA for the CDR3 is TGTGCCGCCAGGGACAGGTTACCTTCTGGAAACACCATATATTTT.

This rearrangement joins TRBV4-1 to TRBJ2-7; D perhaps matches TRBD1 (5 bases). V was cut by 1 base and J by 5 bases, with 12 bases left in between. Per germline, CDR1 MGHRA and CDR2 YSYEKL. This CDR3 comprises 14 residues. Here the CDR3 DNA reads TGCGCCAGCAGCCAAGGAGGACACCTTGACGAGCAGTACTTC. Amino acid sequence: CASSQGGHLDEQYF.

This chain uses TRBV4-1 with TRBJ2-5; D call uncertain. Looked up from germline, CDR1 is MGHRA and CDR2 is YSYEKL. This CDR3 is 12 amino acids long. Trimming shortened V by 9 bases and J by 5 bases, and 13 bases separated the two germline ends. In nucleotides, the CDR3 is TGCGCCAGAACGGCCCTGCAGGAGACCCAGTACTTC. It encodes CARTALQETQYF.

V usage is TRBV7-2 and J usage is TRBJ2-1; 12 positions agree with TRBD2. Trimming took 5 bases from V and 8 from J; bases not matched to a gene: 7. CDR3 length: 15 residues. CDR1 and CDR2 (germline): SGHTA, FQGNSA. CDR3 protein: CASSPRTSGIDEQFF. The CDR3 nucleotides read TGTGCCAGCAGCCCCCGGACTAGCGGGATCGATGAGCAGTTCTTC.

The chain links TRBV25-1 to TRBJ1-2, with 9 positions matching TRBD1. J lost 4 bases, V lost 5 bases, and 5 bases had no gene match. Per the germline V gene, CDR1 is MGHDK and CDR2 is SYGVNS. The CDR3 has 14 residues. CDR3 nucleotides: TGTGCCAGCAGTACTCCGGGACAGGGCTATGGCTACACCTTC. This sequence encodes CASSTPGQGYGYTF.

The rearrangement joins TRBV9 to TRBJ2-7; D tentatively reads TRBD1 or TRBD2 (7 bases each). CDR1 is SGDLS and CDR2 is YYNGEE in the germline V gene. The length of the CDR3 is 14 residues. Trimming pared 4 bases from V and 5 bases from J, leaving 16 bases between. CDR3: CASSPRQGGNEQYF. The CDR3 DNA is TGTGCCAGCAGCCCCCGACAGGGAGGGAACGAGCAGTACTTC.

The chain has TRBV4-2 and TRBJ2-7; perhaps TRBD1 as D (5 bases). Germline CDR1 is LGHNA and CDR2 is YNFKEQ. V shed 5 bases and J shed 0 bases, with 11 bases lying between them. This CDR3 region has 14 residues. This chain's CDR3 is CASSSDKSSYEQYF. The CDR3 DNA is TGTGCCAGCAGCTCGGACAAGAGCTCCTACGAGCAGTACTTC.

This chain links TRBV14 with TRBJ1-1; TRBD1 aligns across 10 bases. V was clipped by 4 bases and J by 4 bases; unmatched bases: 15. CDR1 SGHDN and CDR2 FVKESK come from the germline V gene. CDR3 length: 18 residues. CDR3 in DNA: TGTGCCAGCAGCCCAGGGTGGGACAGGGGACTTACAGTCACTGAAGCTTTCTTT. The encoded protein is CASSPGWDRGLTVTEAFF.

This clone turned up a few times. The rearrangement joins TRBV2 to TRBJ2-1, with 10 bases matching TRBD2. The germline gives CDR1 SNHLY, CDR2 FYNNEI. This CDR3 is 11 amino acids long. The trim removed 7 bases at V and 12 bases at J, leaving 3 bases unmatched. CDR3 in DNA: TGTGCCAGCAAAGCGGGAGGGCGGCAGTTCTTC. Protein sequence: CASKAGGRQFF.

The chain couples TRBV7-9 to TRBJ2-3; D is perhaps TRBD1 (6 bases). The CDR3 sequence is 16 residues long. Germline CDR1 reads SEHNR; CDR2 reads FQNEAQ (reference sequence). Trimming removed 1 base from V and 6 bases from J, with 17 bases in between. This chain's CDR3 is CASSLGSGAAGDTQYF. CDR3 coding DNA: TGTGCCAGCAGCTTAGGCTCAGGGGCCGCCGGGGATACGCAGTATTTT.

This chain connects TRBV5-1 to TRBJ2-4; tentative D call: TRBD1 (6 bases). This CDR3 is 16 amino acids long. Trimming pared 2 bases from V and 0 bases from J, leaving 12 bases between. Germline CDR1 is SGHRS and CDR2 is YFSETQ. CDR3 loop: CASSLSTGLAKNIQYF. CDR3 sequence (DNA): TGCGCCAGCAGCTTATCAACAGGGCTAGCCAAAAACATTCAGTACTTC.

The V call is TRBV5-6, the J call TRBJ1-1; 7 bases fit TRBD1. Germline CDR1 and CDR2: SGHDT and YYEEEE. V was clipped by 4 bases and J by 4 bases; unmatched bases: 7. The CDR3 consists of 14 residues. The CDR3: CASSAYRGGTEAFF. CDR3 coding DNA: TGTGCCAGCAGCGCCTACAGGGGAGGCACTGAAGCTTTCTTT.

Note on this clone: The DNA is omitted, as the CDR3 cannot be located on it reliably, and the CDR3 follows TCRdb's listing. J is TRBJ2-1 and V is TRBV12-5; the DNA was not used to check the table's D call, TRBD2. The CDR3 has 16 amino acids, counting both end residues. Germline CDR1 LGHNT, CDR2 FRNRAP. The CDR3 loop reads CASGLGMGLRANEQFF.

This clone was seen many times. The rearrangement links TRBV6-5 to TRBJ2-7; 14 nucleotides match TRBD2. Per germline, CDR1 MNHEY and CDR2 SVGAGI. Unmatched junction bases numbered 6, after V lost 2 bases and J lost 6 bases. The CDR3 is 16 amino acids. The CDR3 DNA reads TGTGCCAGCAGTTACACCGGACTAGCGGGAGGCGGCGAGCAGTACTTC. Its translation is CASSYTGLAGGGEQYF.

The genes are TRBV5-6 and TRBJ2-1; D might be TRBD1 or TRBD2, each matching 5 bases. Trimming shortened V by 0 bases and J by 6 bases, and 13 bases separated the two germline ends. The CDR3 has 15 residues. Germline V CDR1 and CDR2: SGHDT, YYEEEE. DNA of the CDR3: TGTGCCAGCAGCTTGGCCGGGACCGGGTTCAATGAGCAGTTCTTC. Encoded protein: CASSLAGTGFNEQFF.

The J gene is TRBJ2-1, the V gene TRBV6-5; maybe TRBD2 (5 bases). Germline CDR1 MNHEY, CDR2 SVGAGI. The CDR3 runs to 14 residues. V was trimmed by 8 bases and J by 10 bases, leaving 21 bases between them. CDR3 nucleotide sequence: TGTGCCAGCCAGAGGGCCAGTTTATCGGAGGAGCAGTTCTTC. Amino acids: CASQRASLSEEQFF.

The rearrangement joins TRBV29-1 to TRBJ2-4, with a possible D match to TRBD2 (6 bases). V lost 6 bases and J 0 bases, leaving 15 bases between the germline ends. Germline loops: CDR1 SQVTM, CDR2 ANQGSEA. The CDR3 runs 15 residues. This chain's CDR3 is CSVLMGAGAKNIQYF. CDR3 nucleotide sequence: TGCAGCGTCTTGATGGGAGCGGGAGCCAAAAACATTCAGTACTTC.